This TCR beta chain came from a study of blood T cell repertoires in COVID-19 (dated by TCRdb to 2020 to 2021). Describing the broader study: Collaborator samples came from the United States, Italy and Spain and covered acute and convalescent phases of COVID-19. Samples were obtained from the ongoing ImmuneRACE study (first 160 participants) and from about 1,300 subjects provided by 6 global collaborators. The prospective study material was composed of cDNA or gDNA derived from T cells, B-cell-depleted T cells, or PBMCs. A de-identified subject ID, COVID-19 status, age in years and sex were almost always included in the sample metadata. The repertoires were released in a freely available public database meant as a resource for research on the immune response to SARS-CoV-2. Where available, HLA class I and class II types were taken from metadata supplied by the sample provider and were not determined by assay-based typing. The dataset comprised deeply sampled blood TCRbeta repertoires from subjects exposed to, actively infected with, or recovered from COVID-19. Broader findings and caveats from the paper: The amount of clinical and demographic metadata varied by source and participant and was provided uncurated.

Concerning this clone: It has no known antigen specificity. No quality values exist for individual bases; no much larger clone is one base distant.

TCRbeta CDR3 regions were amplified from genomic DNA using the immunoSEQ Assay, a bias-controlled multiplex PCR. As for how the authors treated the data: Nucleated cell counts per sample were estimated from amplification of reference gene primers within the assay. To quantify the absolute abundance of each unique TCRbeta CDR3 rearrangement, sequence reads were collapsed and filtered. For each sample, productive Simpson clonality was calculated by taking the square root of Simpson's diversity index across productive rearrangements. Held by TCRdb, this immuneACCESS table contains in-frame sequences only and omits some clones. Under half of the omission traces to an unresolved V gene where checked; the cause of the rest is unknown. V and J calls and clone size are as listed in that table; D and trimming were resolved from the DNA. For this sample there are roughly 480,000 clones; nearly 90% appear just once. The ten largest clones represent roughly 0.92% of the sample.

The V and J ends are trimmed by 5 bases and 2 bases, leaving 13 bases between them. The CDR3, from cysteine to phenylalanine, totals 14 residues. Only the CDR3 part of the read is kept: 42 bases, read in frame from the first base. Reading the germline V gene gives CDR1 SGHAT and CDR2 FQNNGV. One collaborating source in Seattle enrolled patients during active infection and followed them longitudinally through the course of disease. The collaborating institutions used their own protocols to collect whole blood in K2EDTA tubes. For TCRbeta analysis, collaborators shipped samples in one of three forms: frozen whole blood, isolated PBMCs, or DNA extracted from either of those sample types.

The rearranged segments are TRBV11-2 and TRBJ2-7, with a tentative D gene TRBD1 over 6 matching bases. The TCR comes from a man in his late teens or twenties with COVID-19, enrolled during active disease. Specimen: peripheral blood. CDR3 loop: CASSRKQGAYEQYF. The bases read TGTGCCAGCAGCCGAAAACAGGGTGCCTACGAGCAGTACTTC.